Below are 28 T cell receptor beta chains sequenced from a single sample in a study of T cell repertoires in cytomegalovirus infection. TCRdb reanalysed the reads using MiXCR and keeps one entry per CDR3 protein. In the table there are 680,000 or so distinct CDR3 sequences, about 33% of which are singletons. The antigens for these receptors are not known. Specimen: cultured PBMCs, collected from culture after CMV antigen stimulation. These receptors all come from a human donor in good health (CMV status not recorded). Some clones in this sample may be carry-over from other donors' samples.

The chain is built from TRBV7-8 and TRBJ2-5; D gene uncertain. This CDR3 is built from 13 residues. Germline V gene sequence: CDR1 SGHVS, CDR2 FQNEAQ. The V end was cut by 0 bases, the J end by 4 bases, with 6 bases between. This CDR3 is CASSLARAETQYF. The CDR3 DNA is TGTGCCAGCAGCTTAGCCCGAGCAGAGACCCAGTACTTC.

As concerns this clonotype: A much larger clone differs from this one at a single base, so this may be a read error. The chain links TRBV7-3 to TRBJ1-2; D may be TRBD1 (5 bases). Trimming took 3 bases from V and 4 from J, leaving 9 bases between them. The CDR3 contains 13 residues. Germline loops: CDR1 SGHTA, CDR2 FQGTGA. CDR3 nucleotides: TGTGCCAGCAGCTTCGGGGCCGCCTATGGCTACACCTTC. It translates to CASSFGAAYGYTF.

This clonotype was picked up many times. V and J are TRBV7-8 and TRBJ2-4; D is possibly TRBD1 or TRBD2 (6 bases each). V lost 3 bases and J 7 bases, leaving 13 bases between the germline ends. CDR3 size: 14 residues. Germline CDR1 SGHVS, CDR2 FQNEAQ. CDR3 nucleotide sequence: TGTGCCAGCAGCTTTGGGGGGCGTATGAACATTCAGTACTTC. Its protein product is CASSFGGRMNIQYF. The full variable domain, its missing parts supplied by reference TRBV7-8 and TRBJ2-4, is GAGVSQSPRYKVAKRGQDVALRCDPISGHVSLFWYQQALGQGPEFLTYFQNEAQLDKSGLPSDRFFAERPEGSVSTLKIQRTQQEDSAVYLCASSFGGRMNIQYFGAGTRLSVL.

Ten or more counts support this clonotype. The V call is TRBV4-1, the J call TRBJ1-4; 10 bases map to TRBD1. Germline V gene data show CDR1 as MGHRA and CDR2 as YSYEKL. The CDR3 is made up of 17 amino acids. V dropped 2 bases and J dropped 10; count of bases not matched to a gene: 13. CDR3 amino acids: CASSQFFFGTGVAKLFF. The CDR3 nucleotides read TGCGCCAGCAGCCAATTTTTTTTCGGGACAGGGGTCGCAAAACTGTTTTTT.

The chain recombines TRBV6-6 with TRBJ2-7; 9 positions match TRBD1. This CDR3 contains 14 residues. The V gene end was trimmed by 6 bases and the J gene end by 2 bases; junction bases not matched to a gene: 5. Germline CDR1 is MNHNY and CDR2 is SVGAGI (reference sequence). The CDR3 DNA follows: TGTGCCAGCAGGTTGACAGGGGGGACCTACGAGCAGTACTTC. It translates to CASRLTGGTYEQYF.

CDR3 residues: CASRRSGREQFF. The CDR3 region has the DNA TGTGCCAGCAGACGAAGCGGGAGGGAGCAGTTCTTC. The chain couples TRBV6-2 or TRBV6-3 to TRBJ2-1, with 9 positions matching TRBD2. The CDR3 runs 12 residues. V was pared by 6 bases and J by 10 bases, with 4 bases of the junction left unmatched. Germline V gene data show CDR1 as MNHEY and CDR2 as SVGEGT.

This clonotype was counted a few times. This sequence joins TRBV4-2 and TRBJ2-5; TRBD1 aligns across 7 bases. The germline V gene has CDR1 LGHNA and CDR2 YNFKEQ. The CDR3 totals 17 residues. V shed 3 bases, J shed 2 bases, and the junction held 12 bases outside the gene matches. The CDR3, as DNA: TGTGCCAGCAGCCACCCACTGACAGGGCGGGCACAAGAGACCCAGTACTTC. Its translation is CASSHPLTGRAQETQYF.

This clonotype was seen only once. The CDR3 region is CSGIRATNNEQFF. The CDR3 nucleotides are TGCAGCGGAATCCGGGCCACCAACAATGAGCAGTTCTTC. The V gene is TRBV29-1, the J gene TRBJ2-1, with unresolved D. Germline-derived CDR1 and CDR2 are SQVTM and ANQGSEA. V dropped 7 bases and J dropped 5 bases, with 15 bases sitting between them. The length of the CDR3 is 13 residues.

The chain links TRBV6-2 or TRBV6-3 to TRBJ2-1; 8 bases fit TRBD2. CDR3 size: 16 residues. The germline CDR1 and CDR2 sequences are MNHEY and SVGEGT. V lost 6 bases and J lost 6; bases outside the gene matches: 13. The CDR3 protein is CASSPREGRGVNEQFF. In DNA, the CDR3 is TGTGCCAGCAGCCCCCGGGAGGGGAGAGGAGTCAATGAGCAGTTCTTC.

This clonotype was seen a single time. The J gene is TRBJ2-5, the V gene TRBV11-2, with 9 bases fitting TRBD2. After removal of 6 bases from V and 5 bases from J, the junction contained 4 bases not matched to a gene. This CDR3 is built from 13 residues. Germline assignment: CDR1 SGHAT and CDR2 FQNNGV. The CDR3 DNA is TGTGCCAGCAGGCTAGCGGGGTGGGAGACCCAGTACTTC. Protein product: CASRLAGWETQYF.

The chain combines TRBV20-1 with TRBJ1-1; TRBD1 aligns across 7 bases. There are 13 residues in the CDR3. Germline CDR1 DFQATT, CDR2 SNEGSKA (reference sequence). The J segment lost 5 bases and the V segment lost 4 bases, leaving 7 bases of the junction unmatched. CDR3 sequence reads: CSAMEGARTEAFF. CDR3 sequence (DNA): TGCAGTGCTATGGAGGGGGCGCGGACTGAAGCTTTCTTT.

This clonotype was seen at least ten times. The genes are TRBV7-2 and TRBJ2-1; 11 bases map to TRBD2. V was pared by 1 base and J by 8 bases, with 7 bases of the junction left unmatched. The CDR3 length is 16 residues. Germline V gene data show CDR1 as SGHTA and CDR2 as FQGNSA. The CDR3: CASSLDVTSGMDEQFF. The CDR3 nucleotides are TGTGCCAGCAGCTTAGATGTGACTAGCGGGATGGATGAGCAGTTCTTC.

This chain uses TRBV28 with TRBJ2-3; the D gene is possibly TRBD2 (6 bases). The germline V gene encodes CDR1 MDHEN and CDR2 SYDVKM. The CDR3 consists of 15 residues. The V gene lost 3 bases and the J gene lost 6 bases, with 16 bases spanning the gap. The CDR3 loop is CASSLTLGGIDTQYF. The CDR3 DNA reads TGTGCCAGCAGTTTGACTCTGGGCGGGATTGATACGCAGTATTTT.

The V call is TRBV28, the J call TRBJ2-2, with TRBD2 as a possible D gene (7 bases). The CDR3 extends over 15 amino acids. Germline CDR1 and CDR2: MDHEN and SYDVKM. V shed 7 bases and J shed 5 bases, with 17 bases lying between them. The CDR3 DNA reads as TGTGCCAGCACCCTCGGGGGGCGAGGGACCGGGGAGCTGTTTTTT. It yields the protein CASTLGGRGTGELFF.

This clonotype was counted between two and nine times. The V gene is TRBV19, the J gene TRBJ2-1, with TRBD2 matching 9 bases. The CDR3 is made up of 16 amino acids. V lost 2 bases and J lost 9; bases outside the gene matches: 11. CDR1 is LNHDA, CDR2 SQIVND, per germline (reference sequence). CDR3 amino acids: CASSIIAGERNGEQFF. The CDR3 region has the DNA TGTGCCAGTAGTATAATAGCGGGAGAAAGGAACGGTGAGCAGTTCTTC.

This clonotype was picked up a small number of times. CDR3 coding DNA: TGTGCCAGCAGCGATCTTGGACAGGGGATCTATGGCTACACCTTC. This translates into CASSDLGQGIYGYTF. The chain employs TRBV6-5 and TRBJ1-2; 9 bases are shared with TRBD1. The CDR3 covers 15 residues. CDR1 and CDR2 from the germline V gene are MNHEY and SVGAGI. V shed 6 bases, J shed 4 bases, and the junction held 9 bases outside the gene matches.

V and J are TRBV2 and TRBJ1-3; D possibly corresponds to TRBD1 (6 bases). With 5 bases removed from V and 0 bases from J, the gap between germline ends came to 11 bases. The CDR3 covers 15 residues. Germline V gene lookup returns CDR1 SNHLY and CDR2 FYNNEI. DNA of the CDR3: TGTGCCAGCAGTACTAACAGGGACTCTGGAAACACCATATATTTT. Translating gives CASSTNRDSGNTIYF.

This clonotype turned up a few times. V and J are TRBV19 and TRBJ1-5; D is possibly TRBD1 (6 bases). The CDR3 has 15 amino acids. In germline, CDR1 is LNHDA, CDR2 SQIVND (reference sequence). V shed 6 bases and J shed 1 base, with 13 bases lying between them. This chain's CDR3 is CASSLIQGSNQPQHF. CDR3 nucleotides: TGTGCCAGTAGCCTGATACAGGGCAGCAATCAGCCCCAGCATTTT.

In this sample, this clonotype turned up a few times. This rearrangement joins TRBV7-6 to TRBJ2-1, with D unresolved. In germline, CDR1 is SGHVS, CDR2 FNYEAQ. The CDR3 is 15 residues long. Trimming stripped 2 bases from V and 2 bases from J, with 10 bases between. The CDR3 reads CASSLFLDPYNEQFF. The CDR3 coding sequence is TGTGCCAGCAGCTTATTTCTAGATCCCTACAATGAGCAGTTCTTC.

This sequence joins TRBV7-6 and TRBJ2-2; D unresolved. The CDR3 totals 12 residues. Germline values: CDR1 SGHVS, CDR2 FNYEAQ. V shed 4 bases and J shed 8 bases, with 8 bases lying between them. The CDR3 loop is CASSSPLGELFF. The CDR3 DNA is TGTGCCAGCAGCTCCCCTCTGGGGGAGCTGTTTTTT.

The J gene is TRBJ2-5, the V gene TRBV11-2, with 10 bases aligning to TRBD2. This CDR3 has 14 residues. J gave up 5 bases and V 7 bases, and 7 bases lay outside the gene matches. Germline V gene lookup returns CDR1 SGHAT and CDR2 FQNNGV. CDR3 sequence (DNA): TGTGCCAGCAAGAGCGGGAGGGCCGGGGAGACCCAGTACTTC. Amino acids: CASKSGRAGETQYF.

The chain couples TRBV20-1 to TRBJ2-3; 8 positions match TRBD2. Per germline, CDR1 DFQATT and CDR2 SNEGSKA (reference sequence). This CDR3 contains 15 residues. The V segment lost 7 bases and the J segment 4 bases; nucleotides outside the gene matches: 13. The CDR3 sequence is CSVYMTSEAADTQYF. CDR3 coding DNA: TGCAGTGTCTACATGACTAGCGAGGCCGCAGATACGCAGTATTTT.

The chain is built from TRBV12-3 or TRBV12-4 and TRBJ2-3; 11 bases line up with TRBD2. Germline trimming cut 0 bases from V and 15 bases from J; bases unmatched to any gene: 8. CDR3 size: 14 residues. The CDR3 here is CASSLALSGRGPYF. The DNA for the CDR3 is TGTGCCAGCAGTTTAGCTCTTAGCGGGAGGGGACCATATTTT.

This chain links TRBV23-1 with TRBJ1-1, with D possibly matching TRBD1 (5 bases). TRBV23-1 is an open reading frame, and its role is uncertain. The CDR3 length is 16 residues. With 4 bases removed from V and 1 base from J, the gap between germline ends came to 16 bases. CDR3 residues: CASSPPTGTANTEAFF. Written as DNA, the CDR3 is TGCGCCAGCAGTCCCCCTACCGGGACGGCGAACACTGAAGCTTTCTTT.

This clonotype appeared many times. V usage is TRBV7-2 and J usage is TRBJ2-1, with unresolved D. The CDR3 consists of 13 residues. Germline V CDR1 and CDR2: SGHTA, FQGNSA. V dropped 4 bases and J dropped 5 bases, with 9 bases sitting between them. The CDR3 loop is CASSSHRDNEQFF. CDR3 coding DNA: TGTGCCAGCAGCTCCCACCGGGACAATGAGCAGTTCTTC. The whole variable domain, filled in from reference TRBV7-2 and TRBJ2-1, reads GAGVSQSPSNKVTEKGKDVELRCDPISGHTALYWYRQSLGQGLEFLIYFQGNSAPDKSGLPSDRFSAERTGGSVSTLTIQRTQQEDSAVYLCASSSHRDNEQFFGPGTRLTVL.

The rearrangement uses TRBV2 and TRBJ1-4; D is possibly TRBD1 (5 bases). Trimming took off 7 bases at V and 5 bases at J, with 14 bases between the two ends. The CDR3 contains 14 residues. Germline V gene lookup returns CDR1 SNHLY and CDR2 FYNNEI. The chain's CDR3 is CASNGLGPNEKLFF. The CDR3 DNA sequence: TGTGCCAGCAATGGCCTGGGGCCCAATGAAAAACTGTTTTTT. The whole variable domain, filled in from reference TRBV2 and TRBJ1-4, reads EPEVTQTPSHQVTQMGQEVILRCVPISNHLYFYWYRQILGQKVEFLVSFYNNEISEKSEIFDDQFSVERPDGSNFTLKIRSTKLEDSAMYFCASNGLGPNEKLFFGSGTQLSVL.

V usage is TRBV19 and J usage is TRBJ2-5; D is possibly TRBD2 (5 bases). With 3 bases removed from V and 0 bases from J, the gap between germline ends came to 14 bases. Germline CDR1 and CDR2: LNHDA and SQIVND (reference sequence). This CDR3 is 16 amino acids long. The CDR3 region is CASSMGERRYQETQYF. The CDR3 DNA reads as TGTGCCAGTAGTATGGGTGAGCGGCGGTACCAAGAGACCCAGTACTTC. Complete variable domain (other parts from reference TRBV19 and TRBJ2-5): DGGITQSPKYLFRKEGQNVTLSCEQNLNHDAMYWYRQDPGQGLRLIYYSQIVNDFQKGDIAEGYSVSREKKESFPLTVTSAQKNPTAFYLCASSMGERRYQETQYFGPGTRLLVL.

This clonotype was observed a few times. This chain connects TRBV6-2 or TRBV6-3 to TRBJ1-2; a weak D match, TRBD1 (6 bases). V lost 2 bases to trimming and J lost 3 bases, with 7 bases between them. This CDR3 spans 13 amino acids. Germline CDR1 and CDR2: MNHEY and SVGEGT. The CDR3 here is CASSYGQYYGYTF. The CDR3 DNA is TGTGCCAGCAGTTACGGACAGTACTATGGCTACACCTTC.